This T cell receptor beta chain was identified during a study of blood T cell repertoires in COVID-19. Looking at the study overall: The study drew acute and convalescent COVID-19 samples from the United States, Italy and Spain. From T cells, B-cell-depleted T cells, or PBMCs came the material, which was cDNA or gDNA.

How the authors handled the data: Quantification of nucleated cells was approximated via reference gene primer amplification. The assay was immunoSEQ multiplex PCR, and TCRdb's table has in-frame clones only and misses some. V and J calls and clone size follow that table, whereas D and trimming were derived from the DNA. The data contain 9,500 to 15,000 clones, under 95% of them singletons. CDR3 length: 16 residues. The trim removed 7 bases at V and 1 base at J, leaving 9 bases unmatched. CDR1 SQVTM and CDR2 ANQGSEA come from the germline V gene. The sequence was collected from a man between 70 and 80 years old with active COVID-19. The material sequenced was peripheral blood. V gene TRBV29-1 combines with J gene TRBJ2-6; 8 bases match TRBD2. In DNA, the CDR3 is TGCAGCGCCCGGGGACTAGAAACTTCTGGGGCCAACGTCCTGACTTTC. Amino acids: CSARGLETSGANVLTF.